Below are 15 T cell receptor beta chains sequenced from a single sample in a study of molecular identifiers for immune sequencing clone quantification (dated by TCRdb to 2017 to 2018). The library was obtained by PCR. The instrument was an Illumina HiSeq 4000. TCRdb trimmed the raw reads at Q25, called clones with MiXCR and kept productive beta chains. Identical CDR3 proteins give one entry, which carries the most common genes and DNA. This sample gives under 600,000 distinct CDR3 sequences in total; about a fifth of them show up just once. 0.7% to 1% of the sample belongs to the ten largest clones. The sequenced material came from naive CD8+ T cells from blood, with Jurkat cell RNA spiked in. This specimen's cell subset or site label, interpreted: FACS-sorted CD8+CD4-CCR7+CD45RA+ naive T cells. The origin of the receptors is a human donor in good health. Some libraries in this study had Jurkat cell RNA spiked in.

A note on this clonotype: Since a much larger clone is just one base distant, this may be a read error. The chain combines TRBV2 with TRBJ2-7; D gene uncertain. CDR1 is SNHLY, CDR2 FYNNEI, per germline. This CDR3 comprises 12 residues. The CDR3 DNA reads TGTGCCAGCAGTGAGGGGTTTTACGGGCAGTACTTC. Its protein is CASSEGFYGQYF.

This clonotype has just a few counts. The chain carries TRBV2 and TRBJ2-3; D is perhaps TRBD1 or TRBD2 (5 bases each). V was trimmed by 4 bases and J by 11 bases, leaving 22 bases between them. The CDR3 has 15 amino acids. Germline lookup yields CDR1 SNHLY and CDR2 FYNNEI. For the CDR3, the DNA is TGTGCCAGCAGTGCTTACCCCGGGGCGGGCCCTTTGCAGTATTTT. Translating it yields CASSAYPGAGPLQYF.

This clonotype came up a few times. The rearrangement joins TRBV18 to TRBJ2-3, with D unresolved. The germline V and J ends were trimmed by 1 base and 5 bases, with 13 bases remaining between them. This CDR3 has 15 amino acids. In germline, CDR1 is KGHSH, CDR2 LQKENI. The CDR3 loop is CASSPQDGKGDTQYF. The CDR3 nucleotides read TGTGCCAGCTCACCACAGGACGGAAAAGGAGATACGCAGTATTTT. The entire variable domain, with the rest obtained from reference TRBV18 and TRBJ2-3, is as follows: NAGVMQNPRHLVRRRGQEARLRCSPMKGHSHVYWYRQLPEEGLKFMVYLQKENIIDESGMPKERFSAEFPKEGPSILRIQQVVRGDSAAYFCASSPQDGKGDTQYFGPGTRLTVL.

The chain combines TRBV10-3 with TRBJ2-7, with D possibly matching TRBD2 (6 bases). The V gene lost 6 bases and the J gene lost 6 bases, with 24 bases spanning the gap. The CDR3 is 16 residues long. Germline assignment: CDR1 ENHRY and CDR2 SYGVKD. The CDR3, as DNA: TGTGCCATCAGAGAACCCTCGGGCCAGCGGGCTGTCGAGCAGTACTTC. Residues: CAIREPSGQRAVEQYF.

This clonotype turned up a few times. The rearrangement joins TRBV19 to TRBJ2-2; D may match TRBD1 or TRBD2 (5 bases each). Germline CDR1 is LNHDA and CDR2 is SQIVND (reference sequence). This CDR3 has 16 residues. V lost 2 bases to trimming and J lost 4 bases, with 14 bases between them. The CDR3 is CASSIQEIGGTGELFF. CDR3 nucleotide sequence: TGTGCCAGTAGTATACAGGAAATTGGGGGCACCGGGGAGCTGTTTTTT.

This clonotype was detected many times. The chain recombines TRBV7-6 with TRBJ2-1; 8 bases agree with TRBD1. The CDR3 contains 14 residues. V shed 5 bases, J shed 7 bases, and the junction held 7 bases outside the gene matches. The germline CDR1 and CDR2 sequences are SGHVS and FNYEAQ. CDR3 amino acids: CASSPRTGRNEQFF. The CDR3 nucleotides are TGTGCCAGCAGCCCTCGGACAGGGCGGAATGAGCAGTTCTTC.

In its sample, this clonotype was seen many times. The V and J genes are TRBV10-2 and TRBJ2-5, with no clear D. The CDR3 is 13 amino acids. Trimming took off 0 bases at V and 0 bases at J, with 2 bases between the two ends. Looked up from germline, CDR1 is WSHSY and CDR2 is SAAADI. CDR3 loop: CASSESYQETQYF. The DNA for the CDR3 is TGCGCCAGCAGTGAGTCGTACCAAGAGACCCAGTACTTC.

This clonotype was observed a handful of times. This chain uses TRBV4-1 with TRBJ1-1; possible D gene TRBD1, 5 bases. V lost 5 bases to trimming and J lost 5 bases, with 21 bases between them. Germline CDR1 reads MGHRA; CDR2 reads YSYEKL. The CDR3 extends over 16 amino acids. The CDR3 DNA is TGCGCCAGCAGCGATCAAGGAGCAGGGATGTTGACTGAAGCTTTCTTT. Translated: CASSDQGAGMLTEAFF.

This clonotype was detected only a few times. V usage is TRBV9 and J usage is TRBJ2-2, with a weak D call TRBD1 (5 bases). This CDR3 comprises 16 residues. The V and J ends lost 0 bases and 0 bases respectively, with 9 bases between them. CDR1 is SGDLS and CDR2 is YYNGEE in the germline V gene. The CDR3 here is CASSVGRGPNTGELFF. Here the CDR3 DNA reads TGTGCCAGCAGCGTAGGAAGGGGCCCGAACACCGGGGAGCTGTTTTTT.

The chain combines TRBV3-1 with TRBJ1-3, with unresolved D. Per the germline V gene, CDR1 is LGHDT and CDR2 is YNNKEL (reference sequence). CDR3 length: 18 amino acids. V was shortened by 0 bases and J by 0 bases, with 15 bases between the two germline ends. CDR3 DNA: TGTGCCAGCAGCCAAGACATTACAGTTCCCTACTCTGGAAACACCATATATTTT. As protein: CASSQDITVPYSGNTIYF.

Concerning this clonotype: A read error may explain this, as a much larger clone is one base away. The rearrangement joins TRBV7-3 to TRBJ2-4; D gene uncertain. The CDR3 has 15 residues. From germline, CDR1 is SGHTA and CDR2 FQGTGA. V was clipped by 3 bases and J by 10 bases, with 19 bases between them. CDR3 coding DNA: TGTGCCAGCAGCTTTCAACCCGCCGGTGATTCAATTCAGTACTTC. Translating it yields CASSFQPAGDSIQYF.

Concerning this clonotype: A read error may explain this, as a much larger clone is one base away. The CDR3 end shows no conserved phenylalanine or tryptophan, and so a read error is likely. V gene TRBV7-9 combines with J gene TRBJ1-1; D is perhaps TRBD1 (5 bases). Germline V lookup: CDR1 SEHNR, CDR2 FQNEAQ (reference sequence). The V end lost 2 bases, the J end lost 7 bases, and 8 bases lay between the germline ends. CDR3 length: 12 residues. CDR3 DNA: TGTGCCAGCAGCTTAAGGGGAGTTGAAGCTTTCCTT. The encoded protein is CASSLRGVEAFL.

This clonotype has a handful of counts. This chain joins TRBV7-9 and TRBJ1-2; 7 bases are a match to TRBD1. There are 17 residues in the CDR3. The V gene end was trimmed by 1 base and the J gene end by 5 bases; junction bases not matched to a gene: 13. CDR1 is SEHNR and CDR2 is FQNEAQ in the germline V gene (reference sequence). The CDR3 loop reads CASSLEASDRALYGYTF. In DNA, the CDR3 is TGTGCCAGCAGCTTAGAAGCAAGTGACAGGGCGCTTTATGGCTACACCTTC.

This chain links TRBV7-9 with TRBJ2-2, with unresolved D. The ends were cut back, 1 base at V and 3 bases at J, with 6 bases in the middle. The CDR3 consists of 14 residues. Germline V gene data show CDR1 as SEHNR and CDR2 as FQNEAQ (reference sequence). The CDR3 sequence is CASSLVADTGELFF. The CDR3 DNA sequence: TGTGCCAGCAGCTTAGTCGCGGACACCGGGGAGCTGTTTTTT.

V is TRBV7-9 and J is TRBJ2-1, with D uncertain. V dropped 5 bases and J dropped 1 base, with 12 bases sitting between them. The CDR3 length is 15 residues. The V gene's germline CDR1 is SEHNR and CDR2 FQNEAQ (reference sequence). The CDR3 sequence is CASSPLVSSYNEQFF. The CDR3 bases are TGTGCCAGCAGCCCGCTAGTTTCGTCCTACAATGAGCAGTTCTTC.